The present T cell receptor beta chain was sequenced within a study of blood T cell repertoires in COVID-19. Study summary: Samples came from the United States, Italy and Spain, spanning acute and convalescent COVID-19. The cDNA or gDNA used as material had been derived from T cells, B-cell-depleted T cells, or PBMCs.

Grouping used clinical history reported by participants in a survey and questionnaire. In the original workflow: Counts of nucleated cells, estimated from reference gene primer amplification, were obtained. Clones were sequenced by immunoSEQ multiplex PCR, and TCRdb holds only the in-frame ones, with some missing. Clone size and the V and J calls come from that table; the DNA yielded D and trimming. The repertoire holds about 140,000 clones, with approximately 88% as singletons. This clone was seen once. The germline gives CDR1 SGDLS, CDR2 YYNGEE. The CDR3 length is 14 residues. The V gene lost 0 bases and the J gene lost 9 bases, with 10 bases spanning the gap.

The clonotype was recovered from a man aged 70 or older who had been exposed to COVID-19. Sequencing was carried out using PBMCs or T cells enriched from blood (not recorded which). The V gene is TRBV9, the J gene TRBJ1-6; weak D call: TRBD1 (5 bases). CDR3 in DNA: TGTGCCAGCAGCGTAGAGCAGGGCGTTTCACCCCTCCACTTT. It codes for CASSVEQGVSPLHF.